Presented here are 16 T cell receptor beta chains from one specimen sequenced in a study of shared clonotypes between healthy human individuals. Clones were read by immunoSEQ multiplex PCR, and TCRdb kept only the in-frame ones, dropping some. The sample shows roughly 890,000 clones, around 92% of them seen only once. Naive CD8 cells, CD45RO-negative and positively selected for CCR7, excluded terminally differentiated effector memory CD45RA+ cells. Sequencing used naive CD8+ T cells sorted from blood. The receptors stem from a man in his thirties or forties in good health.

The CDR3 DNA sequence: TGTGCCAGCAGCTTTCCAAAGTCAACAGGGGCGGACTACAATGAGCAGTTCTTC. This sequence encodes CASSFPKSTGADYNEQFF. The genes are TRBV7-8 and TRBJ2-1; 7 positions agree with TRBD1. Germline CDR1 reads SGHVS; CDR2 reads FQNEAQ. Unmatched junction bases numbered 14, after V lost 3 bases and J lost 3 bases. This CDR3 has 18 amino acids.

In DNA, the CDR3 is TGCGCCAGCAGCCAACAAGGCGCGGATGAGCAGTTCTTC. Amino acid sequence: CASSQQGADEQFF. The rearrangement joins TRBV4-1 to TRBJ2-1; no clear D. The germline V gene encodes CDR1 MGHRA and CDR2 YSYEKL. This CDR3 is 13 amino acids long. V lost 2 bases to trimming and J lost 8 bases, with 10 bases between them.

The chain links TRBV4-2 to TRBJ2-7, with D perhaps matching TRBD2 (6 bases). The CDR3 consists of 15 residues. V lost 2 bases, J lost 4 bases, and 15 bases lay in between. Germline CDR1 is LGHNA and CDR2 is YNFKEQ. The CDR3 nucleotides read TGTGCCAGCAGCCAATACCTAGGCGGAGGGTACGAGCAGTACTTC. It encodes CASSQYLGGGYEQYF.

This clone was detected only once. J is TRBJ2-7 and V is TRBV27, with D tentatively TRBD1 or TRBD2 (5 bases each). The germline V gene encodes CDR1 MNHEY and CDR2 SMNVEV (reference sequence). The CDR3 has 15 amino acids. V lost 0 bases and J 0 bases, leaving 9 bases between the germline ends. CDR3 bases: TGTGCCAGCAGTTTATCGGGACCACTCTCCTACGAGCAGTACTTC. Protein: CASSLSGPLSYEQYF.

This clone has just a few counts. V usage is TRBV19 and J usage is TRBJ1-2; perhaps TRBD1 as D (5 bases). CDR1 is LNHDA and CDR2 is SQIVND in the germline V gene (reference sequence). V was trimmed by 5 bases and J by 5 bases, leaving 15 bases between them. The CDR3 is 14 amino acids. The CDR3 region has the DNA TGTGCCAGTAGTTTCAATCAGGGCGGGTATGGCTACACCTTC. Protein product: CASSFNQGGYGYTF. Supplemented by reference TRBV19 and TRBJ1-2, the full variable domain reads DGGITQSPKYLFRKEGQNVTLSCEQNLNHDAMYWYRQDPGQGLRLIYYSQIVNDFQKGDIAEGYSVSREKKESFPLTVTSAQKNPTAFYLCASSFNQGGYGYTFGSGTRLTVV.

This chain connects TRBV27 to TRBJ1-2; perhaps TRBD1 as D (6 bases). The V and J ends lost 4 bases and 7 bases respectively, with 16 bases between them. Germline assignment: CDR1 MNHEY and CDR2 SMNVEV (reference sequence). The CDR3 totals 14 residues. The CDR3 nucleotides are TGTGCCAGCAGTTCGCCCAGGGGCCTTTTTGGCTACACCTTC. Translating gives CASSSPRGLFGYTF.

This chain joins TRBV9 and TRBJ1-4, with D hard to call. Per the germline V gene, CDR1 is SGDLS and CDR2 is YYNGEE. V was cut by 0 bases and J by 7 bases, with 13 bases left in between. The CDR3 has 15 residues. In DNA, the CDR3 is TGTGCCAGCAGCGTAGATGGCACTCGGTCTGAAAAACTGTTTTTT. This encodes CASSVDGTRSEKLFF.

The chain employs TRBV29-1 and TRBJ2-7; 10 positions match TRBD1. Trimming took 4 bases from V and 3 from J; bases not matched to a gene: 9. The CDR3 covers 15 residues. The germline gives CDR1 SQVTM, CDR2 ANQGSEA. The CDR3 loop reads CSVVYSGTGVYEQYF. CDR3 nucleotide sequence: TGCAGCGTTGTGTATAGCGGGACAGGGGTCTACGAGCAGTACTTC.

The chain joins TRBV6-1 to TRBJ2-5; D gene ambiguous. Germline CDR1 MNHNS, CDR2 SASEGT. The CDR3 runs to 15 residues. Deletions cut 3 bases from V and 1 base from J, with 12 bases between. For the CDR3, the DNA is TGTGCCAGCAGTGAGTCAGTTATAATCCAAGAGACCCAGTACTTC. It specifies CASSESVIIQETQYF.

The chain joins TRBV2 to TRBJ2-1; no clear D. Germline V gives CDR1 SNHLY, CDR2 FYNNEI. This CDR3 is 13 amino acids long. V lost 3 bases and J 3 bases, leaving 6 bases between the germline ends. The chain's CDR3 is CASSDRYYNEQFF. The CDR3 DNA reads TGTGCCAGCAGTGACAGATACTACAATGAGCAGTTCTTC.

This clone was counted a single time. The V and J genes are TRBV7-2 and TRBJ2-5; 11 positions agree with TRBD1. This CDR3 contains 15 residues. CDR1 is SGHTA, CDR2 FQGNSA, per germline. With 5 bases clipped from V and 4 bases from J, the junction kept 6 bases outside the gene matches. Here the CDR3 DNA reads TGTGCCAGCAGCCCCACCGGGACAGGGGGAGAGACCCAGTACTTC. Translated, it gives CASSPTGTGGETQYF.

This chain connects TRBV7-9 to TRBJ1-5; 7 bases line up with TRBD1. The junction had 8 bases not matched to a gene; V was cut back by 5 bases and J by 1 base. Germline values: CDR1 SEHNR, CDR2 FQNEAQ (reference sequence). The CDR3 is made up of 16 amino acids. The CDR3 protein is CASSPGTAMSNQPQHF. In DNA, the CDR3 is TGTGCCAGCAGCCCCGGGACAGCGATGAGCAATCAGCCCCAGCATTTT. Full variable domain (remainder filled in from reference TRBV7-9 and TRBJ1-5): DTGVSQNPRHKITKRGQNVTFRCDPISEHNRLYWYRQTLGQGPEFLTYFQNEAQLEKSRLLSDRFSAERPKGSFSTLEIQRTEQGDSAMYLCASSPGTAMSNQPQHFGDGTRLSIL.

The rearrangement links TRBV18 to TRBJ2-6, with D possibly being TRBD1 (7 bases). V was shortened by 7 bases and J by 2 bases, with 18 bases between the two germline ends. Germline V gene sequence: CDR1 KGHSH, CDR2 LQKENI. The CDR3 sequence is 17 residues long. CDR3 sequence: CASLQTGRLTGANVLTF. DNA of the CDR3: TGTGCCAGCTTACAGACAGGGAGGCTTACTGGGGCCAACGTCCTGACTTTC.

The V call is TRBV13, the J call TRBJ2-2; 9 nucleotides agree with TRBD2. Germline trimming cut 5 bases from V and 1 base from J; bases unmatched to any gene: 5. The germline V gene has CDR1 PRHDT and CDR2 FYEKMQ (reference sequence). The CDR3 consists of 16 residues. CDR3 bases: TGTGCCAGCAGCCTCGGACTAGCGAGGAACACCGGGGAGCTGTTTTTT. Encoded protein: CASSLGLARNTGELFF. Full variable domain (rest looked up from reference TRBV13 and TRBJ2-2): AAGVIQSPRHLIKEKRETATLKCYPIPRHDTVYWYQQGPGQDPQFLISFYEKMQSDKGSIPDRFSAQQFSDYHSELNMSSLELGDSALYFCASSLGLARNTGELFFGEGSRLTVL.

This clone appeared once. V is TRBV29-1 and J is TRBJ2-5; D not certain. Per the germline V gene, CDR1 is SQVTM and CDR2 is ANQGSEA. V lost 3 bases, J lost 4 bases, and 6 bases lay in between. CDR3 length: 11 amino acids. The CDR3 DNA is TGCAGCGTTGAGGGTCCAGAGACCCAGTACTTC. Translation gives CSVEGPETQYF.

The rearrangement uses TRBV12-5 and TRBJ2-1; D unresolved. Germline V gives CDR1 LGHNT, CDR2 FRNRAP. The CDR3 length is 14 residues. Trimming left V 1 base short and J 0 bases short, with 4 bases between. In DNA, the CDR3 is TGTGCTAGTGGTTTGGGGGACTCCTACAATGAGCAGTTCTTC. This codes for CASGLGDSYNEQFF.